The source of this T cell receptor (beta chain) is a study of T cells after yellow fever vaccination. Whole-study results and caveats: Abundant clonotypes from the bulk population could get into FACS-sorted repertoires as contaminants. Post-booster samples contained most primary-vaccination clones (around 95% CD4, about 90% CD8).

The CDR3 extends over 15 amino acids. Trimming removed 1 base from V and 0 bases from J, with 10 bases in between. The germline V gene has CDR1 DFQATT and CDR2 SNEGSKA (reference sequence). This clonotype was counted a few times. As yet, its antigen is unknown. Universal primer sites and UMIs were introduced during 5'RACE template-switching synthesis of TCR cDNA. A single record per CDR3 protein comes from TCRdb applying MiXCR to the 5' RACE reads. The table shows more than 200,000 distinct CDR3 sequences, with approximately 3.6% occurring only once. This clonotype originated in a man aged 18 to 35 who received the YFV17D yellow fever vaccine. Sequences were derived from PBMCs, sampled 15 days after the yellow fever booster vaccination. The chain joins TRBV20-1 to TRBJ1-5; no clear D gene. The CDR3 protein is CSARGQLLSNQPQHF. CDR3 nucleotides: TGCAGTGCTAGAGGCCAGCTTCTTAGCAATCAGCCCCAGCATTTT.